The entry below gives a single T cell receptor (beta chain) sequence along with its context. Its antigen remains unknown. This CDR3 region has 16 residues. The ends were cut back, 3 bases at V and 4 bases at J, with 18 bases in the middle. The germline V gene encodes CDR1 KGHSH and CDR2 LQKENI. The data were obtained in a study of T cells in Graves' hyperthyroidism and ophthalmopathy. Study-level results: Ophthalmopathy and stable hyperthyroidism were separated by a 13 V-J model.

Template material for amplifying TCR beta CDR3 regions consisted of RNA transcripts. TCR CDR3 regions were first amplified by RT-PCR with HTBI primers. MiXCR, applied by TCRdb to the multiplex PCR reads, yields one record per CDR3 protein. The sample consists of approximately 600,000 distinct CDR3 sequences, 14% of them appearing once. The sample comprised blood. The gene calls are TRBV18 and TRBJ1-1, with D possibly TRBD1 on 5 matching bases. The origin of this receptor is a woman in her late teens or twenties with Graves' ophthalmopathy. The CDR3 reads CASSPRAADQGTEAFF. The CDR3 bases are TGTGCCAGCTCACCCAGGGCAGCAGATCAGGGCACTGAAGCTTTCTTT.